A selection of T cell receptor beta chains follows, all from one sample in a study of pediatric ulcerative colitis. The table came from immunoSEQ multiplex PCR; TCRdb's copy has only in-frame clones and leaves some out. The sample lists tens of thousands of clones, 65% to 85% occurring once. Input material: gut tissue. All receptors come from a boy younger than 18 with severe ulcerative colitis. Both conserved end residues are part of each CDR3. D genes are given only for firm matches. A clone size is listed for some rows: how often the clone was seen (once, few, many), or a class if it is expanded.

clone size: .
CDR3 length: 14
D gene: TRBD1
V gene: TRBV6-1
J gene: TRBJ1-4
CDR3 DNA: TGTGCCAGCAGAACAGGGGGGATGAATGAAAAACTGTTTTTT
CDR3 protein: CASRTGGMNEKLFF

clone size: .
CDR3 length: 16
D gene: TRBD2
V gene: TRBV11-1
J gene: TRBJ2-3
CDR3 DNA: TGTGCCAGCAGCTTCCGGACTAGTGGTCGCTCAGATACGCAGTATTTT
CDR3 protein: CASSFRTSGRSDTQYF

clone size: .
CDR3 length: 13
D gene: .
V gene: TRBV19
J gene: TRBJ1-1
CDR3 DNA: TGTGCCAGTAGCACCGGATCGAACACTGAAGCTTTCTTT
CDR3 protein: CASSTGSNTEAFF

clone size: .
CDR3 length: 18
D gene: TRBD2
V gene: TRBV7-3
J gene: TRBJ2-1
CDR3 DNA: TGTGCCAGCAGCCCCCGCGCGGGGCGGGGACTAGTGAACAATGAGCAGTTCTTC
CDR3 protein: CASSPRAGRGLVNNEQFF

clone size: .
CDR3 length: 14
D gene: .
V gene: TRBV5-1
J gene: TRBJ2-7
CDR3 DNA: TGCGCCAGCAGCTTCCCCTCCAACCGGCTCGAGCAGTACTTC
CDR3 protein: CASSFPSNRLEQYF

clone size: .
CDR3 length: 12
D gene: .
V gene: TRBV7-6
J gene: TRBJ2-7
CDR3 DNA: TGTGCCACGATCAGGGGCAGGGCGAGGCAGTACTTC
CDR3 protein: CATIRGRARQYF

clone size: .
CDR3 length: 15
D gene: .
V gene: TRBV7-9
J gene: TRBJ1-2
CDR3 DNA: TGTGCCAGCAGCAGCAAGGGGGAAGGTTTAATAGGCTACACCTTC
CDR3 protein: CASSSKGEGLIGYTF

clone size: .
CDR3 length: 14
D gene: .
V gene: TRBV15
J gene: TRBJ1-1
CDR3 DNA: TGTGCCACCAGACCGGGGCTTTTGAACACTGAAGCTTTCTTT
CDR3 protein: CATRPGLLNTEAFF

clone size: .
CDR3 length: 15
D gene: .
V gene: TRBV6-5
J gene: TRBJ2-7
CDR3 DNA: TGTGCCAGCAGTTACTTCTTTGGGGGGATCTACGAGCAGTACTTC
CDR3 protein: CASSYFFGGIYEQYF

clone size: .
CDR3 length: 13
D gene: .
V gene: TRBV19
J gene: TRBJ1-1
CDR3 DNA: TGTGCCAGTAGAGGACTCTTGAACACTGAAGCTTTCTTT
CDR3 protein: CASRGLLNTEAFF

clone size: .
CDR3 length: 15
D gene: .
V gene: TRBV28
J gene: TRBJ1-6
CDR3 DNA: TGTGCCAGCACCCCGGATCGGGGCCGGGTATTCTCACTCCACTTT
CDR3 protein: CASTPDRGRVFSLHF

clone size: .
CDR3 length: 14
D gene: .
V gene: TRBV18
J gene: TRBJ2-7
CDR3 DNA: TGTGCCAGCTCACTTAGGGGGGATTCCTACGAGCAGTACTTC
CDR3 protein: CASSLRGDSYEQYF

clone size: .
CDR3 length: 14
D gene: .
V gene: TRBV30
J gene: TRBJ1-1
CDR3 DNA: TGTGCCTGGACATTACCGGCCAAGAACACTGAAGCTTTCTTT
CDR3 protein: CAWTLPAKNTEAFF

clone size: .
CDR3 length: 14
D gene: .
V gene: TRBV19
J gene: TRBJ1-5
CDR3 DNA: TGTGCCACCGACGATCCCAGGGGCAATCAGCCCCAGCATTTT
CDR3 protein: CATDDPRGNQPQHF

clone size: .
CDR3 length: 14
D gene: TRBD1
V gene: TRBV19
J gene: TRBJ2-7
CDR3 DNA: TGTGCCAGTAGTATAGAACAGGGGGCGTACGAGCAGTACTTC
CDR3 protein: CASSIEQGAYEQYF

clone size: .
CDR3 length: 16
D gene: .
V gene: TRBV2
J gene: TRBJ2-3
CDR3 DNA: TGTGCCAGCAGTGCCCGCCCTGTTCTCCGCGCGGATACGCAGTATTTT
CDR3 protein: CASSARPVLRADTQYF

clone size: .
CDR3 length: 13
D gene: .
V gene: TRBV5-1
J gene: TRBJ1-1
CDR3 DNA: TGCGCCAGCAGCCCGGATGGGGACACTGAAGCTTTCTTT
CDR3 protein: CASSPDGDTEAFF

clone size: .
CDR3 length: 14
D gene: .
V gene: TRBV6-4
J gene: TRBJ2-3
CDR3 DNA: TGTGCCAGCAGTCTTGGAGGTGGCACAGATACGCAGTATTTT
CDR3 protein: CASSLGGGTDTQYF

clone size: .
CDR3 length: 13
D gene: .
V gene: TRBV6-1
J gene: TRBJ2-1
CDR3 DNA: TGTGCCAGCACCCGGAGTGAAACCAATGAGCAGTTCTTC
CDR3 protein: CASTRSETNEQFF

clone size: medium-sized
CDR3 length: 17
D gene: TRBD1
V gene: TRBV7-6
J gene: TRBJ2-1
CDR3 DNA: TGTGCCAGCAGCCATCATGACAGGGGGCCTTCCGACGGTGAGCAGTTCTTC
CDR3 protein: CASSHHDRGPSDGEQFF

clone size: .
CDR3 length: 16
D gene: TRBD2
V gene: TRBV5-1
J gene: TRBJ2-3
CDR3 DNA: TGCGCCAGCGTGACCGGGACTAGCGGGGTCTCAGATACGCAGTATTTT
CDR3 protein: CASVTGTSGVSDTQYF

clone size: .
CDR3 length: 14
D gene: .
V gene: TRBV2
J gene: TRBJ1-5
CDR3 DNA: TGTGCCAGCAGTGGACGGATTAGCAATCAGCCCCAGCATTTT
CDR3 protein: CASSGRISNQPQHF

clone size: .
CDR3 length: 14
D gene: .
V gene: TRBV2
J gene: TRBJ1-3
CDR3 DNA: TGTGCCAGCAGTTTTTACAGCTCTGGAAACACCATATATTTT
CDR3 protein: CASSFYSSGNTIYF

clone size: .
CDR3 length: 17
D gene: .
V gene: TRBV6-1
J gene: TRBJ2-4
CDR3 DNA: TGTGCCAGCAGTGAACTCATCGGGGCCATGACCAAAAACATTCAGTACTTC
CDR3 protein: CASSELIGAMTKNIQYF

clone size: few
CDR3 length: 13
D gene: .
V gene: TRBV2
J gene: TRBJ1-4
CDR3 DNA: TGTGCCAGCAGTGGGGGACCGGGTGAAAAACTGTTTTTT
CDR3 protein: CASSGGPGEKLFF

clone size: few
CDR3 length: 12
D gene: .
V gene: TRBV5-1
J gene: TRBJ1-2
CDR3 DNA: TGCGCCAGCAGCTCCGAAGGGGATGGCTACACCTTC
CDR3 protein: CASSSEGDGYTF

clone size: .
CDR3 length: 12
D gene: .
V gene: TRBV6-1
J gene: TRBJ2-3
CDR3 DNA: TGTGCCAGCAGTAGAAGCTATGATACGCAGTATTTT
CDR3 protein: CASSRSYDTQYF

clone size: .
CDR3 length: 13
D gene: .
V gene: TRBV6-6
J gene: TRBJ2-5
CDR3 DNA: TGTGCCAGCAGTTCCGATTGGTGGGAGACCCAGTACTTC
CDR3 protein: CASSSDWWETQYF

clone size: .
CDR3 length: 14
D gene: .
V gene: TRBV27
J gene: TRBJ1-5
CDR3 DNA: TGTGCCAGCAGTTTGGTACAGAGCAATCAGCCCCAGCATTTT
CDR3 protein: CASSLVQSNQPQHF

clone size: .
CDR3 length: 16
D gene: .
V gene: TRBV11-1
J gene: TRBJ1-1
CDR3 DNA: TGTGCCAGCAGCTTAGCGGATCTCTCGATGAACACTGAAGCTTTCTTT
CDR3 protein: CASSLADLSMNTEAFF

clone size: .
CDR3 length: 15
D gene: TRBD2
V gene: TRBV5-6
J gene: TRBJ2-3
CDR3 DNA: TGTGCCAGCAGCCCGGGACTAGCTAGCACAGATACGCAGTATTTT
CDR3 protein: CASSPGLASTDTQYF

clone size: few
CDR3 length: 17
D gene: TRBD2
V gene: TRBV5-1
J gene: TRBJ2-1
CDR3 DNA: TGCGCCAGCAGTACTGGCGGGGGGGCCGATGGGTGGAATGAGCAGTTCTTC
CDR3 protein: CASSTGGGADGWNEQFF

clone size: .
CDR3 length: 14
D gene: .
V gene: TRBV11-2
J gene: TRBJ2-1
CDR3 DNA: TGTGCCAGCAGCTTAGTCCGGGTCTTCCATGAGCAGTTCTTC
CDR3 protein: CASSLVRVFHEQFF

clone size: few
CDR3 length: 15
D gene: .
V gene: TRBV19
J gene: TRBJ2-2
CDR3 DNA: TGTGCCAGTAGTATCACAATGACGAACACCGGGGAGCTGTTTTTT
CDR3 protein: CASSITMTNTGELFF

clone size: few
CDR3 length: 16
D gene: TRBD1
V gene: TRBV5-6
J gene: TRBJ2-7
CDR3 DNA: TGTGCCAGCAGCTTGGATAAACGACAGGGGAACTACGAGCAGTACTTC
CDR3 protein: CASSLDKRQGNYEQYF

clone size: .
CDR3 length: 15
D gene: .
V gene: TRBV28
J gene: TRBJ1-6
CDR3 DNA: TGTGCCAGCAGTTTGGGGGGCGCTGAAAATTCACCCCTCCACTTT
CDR3 protein: CASSLGGAENSPLHF

clone size: .
CDR3 length: 16
D gene: .
V gene: TRBV7-6
J gene: TRBJ2-3
CDR3 DNA: TGTGCCAGCAGCTTAGGCCCAGGGGGGAGGTCAGATACGCAGTATTTT
CDR3 protein: CASSLGPGGRSDTQYF

clone size: .
CDR3 length: 15
D gene: .
V gene: TRBV5-1
J gene: TRBJ2-5
CDR3 DNA: TGCGCCAGCAGCTTGCGACAGGGAGGGGAGGAGACCCAGTACTTC
CDR3 protein: CASSLRQGGEETQYF

clone size: .
CDR3 length: 13
D gene: .
V gene: TRBV4-1
J gene: TRBJ2-1
CDR3 DNA: TGCGCCAGCAGCCAAGGGGCGGCAAAGCAGCAGTTCTTC
CDR3 protein: CASSQGAAKQQFF

clone size: .
CDR3 length: 13
D gene: .
V gene: TRBV6-5
J gene: TRBJ1-1
CDR3 DNA: TGTGCCAGCAGTGAATTTAGGGCCACTGAAGCTTTCTTT
CDR3 protein: CASSEFRATEAFF

clone size: .
CDR3 length: 15
D gene: TRBD1
V gene: TRBV5-8
J gene: TRBJ2-5
CDR3 DNA: TGTGCCAGCAGCCGGGGACAGGGGGAATTGGAGACCCAGTACTTC
CDR3 protein: CASSRGQGELETQYF

clone size: few
CDR3 length: 17
D gene: .
V gene: TRBV28
J gene: TRBJ1-4
CDR3 DNA: TGTGCCAGCATCTCCAGAGGAGTTGGTGTAACTAATGAAAAACTGTTTTTT
CDR3 protein: CASISRGVGVTNEKLFF

clone size: .
CDR3 length: 15
D gene: .
V gene: TRBV18
J gene: TRBJ1-5
CDR3 DNA: TGTGCCAGCTCACCATCAACGGGGAACAATCAGCCCCAGCATTTT
CDR3 protein: CASSPSTGNNQPQHF

clone size: .
CDR3 length: 16
D gene: .
V gene: TRBV28
J gene: TRBJ2-7
CDR3 DNA: TGTGCCAGCAGTTTAGGGCTGCTGGGGTATTCCTACGAGCAGTACTTC
CDR3 protein: CASSLGLLGYSYEQYF

clone size: .
CDR3 length: 13
D gene: TRBD1
V gene: TRBV10-3
J gene: TRBJ2-1
CDR3 DNA: TGTGCCACTATCTCCACAGGGGAGCAAGAGCAGTTCTTC
CDR3 protein: CATISTGEQEQFF

clone size: .
CDR3 length: 15
D gene: .
V gene: TRBV4-2
J gene: TRBJ1-2
CDR3 DNA: TGTGCCAGCAGCCAAGATTTTGGGACTAACTATGGCTACACCTTC
CDR3 protein: CASSQDFGTNYGYTF

clone size: .
CDR3 length: 16
D gene: TRBD1
V gene: TRBV11-2
J gene: TRBJ2-2
CDR3 DNA: TGTGCCAGCAGCGATCGGGACAGGGGAAACACCGGGGAGCTGTTTTTT
CDR3 protein: CASSDRDRGNTGELFF

clone size: few
CDR3 length: 12
D gene: .
V gene: TRBV6-6
J gene: TRBJ1-5
CDR3 DNA: TGTGCCAGCAGCGACAGCAATCAGCCCCAGCATTTT
CDR3 protein: CASSDSNQPQHF

clone size: few
CDR3 length: 13
D gene: .
V gene: TRBV7-8
J gene: TRBJ1-6
CDR3 DNA: TGTGCCAGCAGCCTCAAGGGGAGCTCACCCCTCCACTTT
CDR3 protein: CASSLKGSSPLHF

clone size: .
CDR3 length: 18
D gene: .
V gene: TRBV7-7
J gene: TRBJ2-6
CDR3 DNA: TGTGCCAGCAGCCTTGACGGTAAGTGCCCAAAGTCGGGCCAACGTCCTGATTTC
CDR3 protein: CASSLDGKCPKSGQRPDF

clone size: .
CDR3 length: 15
D gene: .
V gene: TRBV28
J gene: TRBJ2-7
CDR3 DNA: TGTGCCAGCAGTTTTGGTAAAGACAGGAGGGACGAGCAGTACTTC
CDR3 protein: CASSFGKDRRDEQYF

clone size: .
CDR3 length: 17
D gene: .
V gene: TRBV21-1
J gene: TRBJ1-4
CDR3 DNA: TGTGCCAGCAGCGCCCGCTCCCAAGACAGGGGAACGGAAAAACTGTTTTTT
CDR3 protein: CASSARSQDRGTEKLFF

clone size: .
CDR3 length: 13
D gene: .
V gene: TRBV27
J gene: TRBJ1-1
CDR3 DNA: TGTGCCAGCAGTTTATCCGGGGGGACTGAAGCTTTCTTT
CDR3 protein: CASSLSGGTEAFF

clone size: .
CDR3 length: 15
D gene: .
V gene: TRBV7-3
J gene: TRBJ2-2
CDR3 DNA: TGTGCCAGCAGCTTATTGGGGCTAGCGATCGGGGAGCTGTTTTTT
CDR3 protein: CASSLLGLAIGELFF

clone size: medium-sized
CDR3 length: 13
D gene: .
V gene: TRBV5-5
J gene: TRBJ2-1
CDR3 DNA: TGTGCCAGCAGCTTAGCGAGCTACAATGAGCAGTTCTTC
CDR3 protein: CASSLASYNEQFF

clone size: .
CDR3 length: 14
D gene: .
V gene: TRBV9
J gene: TRBJ1-4
CDR3 DNA: TGTGCCAGCAGCGTTGGGGATCACAATGAAAAACTGTTTTTT
CDR3 protein: CASSVGDHNEKLFF

clone size: .
CDR3 length: 15
D gene: .
V gene: TRBV7-8
J gene: TRBJ1-1
CDR3 DNA: TGTGCCAGCAGCCCCTCCGGGACACTGAACACTGAAGCTTTCTTT
CDR3 protein: CASSPSGTLNTEAFF

clone size: few
CDR3 length: 15
D gene: TRBD1
V gene: TRBV6-5
J gene: TRBJ1-1
CDR3 DNA: TGTGCCAGCAGTTACAGGGGGCAGAAGGGCACTGAAGCTTTCTTT
CDR3 protein: CASSYRGQKGTEAFF

clone size: .
CDR3 length: 11
D gene: .
V gene: TRBV28
J gene: TRBJ2-7
CDR3 DNA: TGTGCCAGCAGTTCCGAATACGAGCAGTACTTC
CDR3 protein: CASSSEYEQYF

clone size: .
CDR3 length: 15
D gene: .
V gene: TRBV6-5
J gene: TRBJ1-2
CDR3 DNA: TGTGCCAGCAGTCATGACCCTAACCCTATTGATGGCTACACCTTC
CDR3 protein: CASSHDPNPIDGYTF